This TCR beta chain is drawn from a study of T cells in Graves' hyperthyroidism and ophthalmopathy. Study-level points and caveats: In simple terms, a model built on 13 V-J features told ophthalmopathy apart from stable hyperthyroidism.

The germline gives CDR1 SGHDN, CDR2 FVKESK. The V end was cut by 0 bases, the J end by 11 bases, with 10 bases between. The length of the CDR3 is 12 residues. Amplified TCR beta CDR3 regions derived from RNA transcripts. In the first-round RT-PCR of the TCR CDR3, the HTBI primer set was used. TCRdb re-called the multiplex PCR reads through MiXCR, storing one row per CDR3 protein. This table holds hundreds of thousands of distinct CDR3 sequences, roughly 15% found once. This clonotype was seen repeatedly, ten times or more. Antigen unknown. The sample was blood. This receptor was obtained from an older woman with Graves' ophthalmopathy. This sequence joins TRBV14 and TRBJ1-1, with D unclear. This CDR3 reads CASSQERRKAFF. As DNA, the CDR3 is TGTGCCAGCAGCCAAGAGCGCAGAAAGGCTTTCTTT.